The 15 T cell receptor beta chains listed next were all sequenced from one sample in a study of shared clonotypes between healthy human individuals. Method: immunoSEQ multiplex PCR; TCRdb's copy keeps in-frame clones and lacks some. The data contain around 1.6 million clones, nearly 99% of them singletons. Sequencing was carried out using naive CD4+ T cells sorted from blood. Sample subset: CD45RA+ positively selected. The origin of the receptors is a young man in good health.

This chain uses TRBV7-3 with TRBJ2-1; 7 bases map to TRBD2. Germline V gene lookup returns CDR1 SGHTA and CDR2 FQGTGA. This CDR3 has 13 amino acids. J lost 8 bases, V lost 2 bases, and 3 bases had no gene match. The CDR3, as DNA: TGTGCCAGCAGCTTAGTGGGAGGGGATGAGCAGTTCTTC. Translating it yields CASSLVGGDEQFF.

This chain connects TRBV5-5 to TRBJ2-7; D unresolved. CDR1 and CDR2 from the germline V gene are SGHKS and YYEKEE (reference sequence). Between the trimmed V and J ends, which lost 4 bases and 0 bases, there was a span of 17 bases. The CDR3 spans 16 residues. The CDR3 coding sequence is TGTGCCAGCAGCAGGTCTTTGGGCCTGCCCTCCTACGAGCAGTACTTC. Protein: CASSRSLGLPSYEQYF.

Notes on this clone: The junction does not match germline at one end; this may be a read error. This CDR3 is also generated by other DNA sequences in the sample. This chain links TRBV19 with TRBJ2-3, with D perhaps TRBD1 or TRBD2 (5 bases each). This CDR3 has 14 amino acids. CDR1 LNHDA and CDR2 SQIVND come from the germline V gene (reference sequence). The CDR3 region is CASSIGGGTDTQYF. The CDR3 nucleotides are TGTGCCAGCAGTATTGGGGGAGGCACAGATACGCAGTATTTT.

The rearrangement uses TRBV19 and TRBJ2-1; 10 nucleotides agree with TRBD2. Per the germline V gene, CDR1 is LNHDA and CDR2 is SQIVND (reference sequence). The CDR3 loop spans 15 amino acids. V gave up 4 bases and J gave up 3 bases; unmatched junction bases: 3. The CDR3 DNA is TGTGCCAGTAGTAGGACTAGCGGAGGCTACAATGAGCAGTTCTTC. Its protein is CASSRTSGGYNEQFF.

CDR3: CASSLVSTDSGANVLTF. CDR3 nucleotides: TGTGCCAGTAGTCTTGTCTCCACAGACTCTGGGGCCAACGTCCTGACTTTC. V gene TRBV19 combines with J gene TRBJ2-6; unclear D gene. The CDR3 length is 17 residues. V lost 5 bases and J lost 0, with 14 bases in between. Germline CDR1 LNHDA, CDR2 SQIVND (reference sequence).

The CDR3 here is CASSLVPGRTKLEAFF. The CDR3 DNA reads as TGCGCCAGCAGCTTGGTACCGGGGCGGACGAAACTTGAAGCTTTCTTT. The V call is TRBV5-1, the J call TRBJ1-1, with D perhaps TRBD1 (5 bases). The CDR3 has 16 amino acids. Trimming left V 0 bases short and J 7 bases short, with 19 bases between. Germline CDR1 is SGHRS and CDR2 is YFSETQ.

This clone came up once. The genes are TRBV10-3 and TRBJ2-7; D might be TRBD1 or TRBD2, each matching 5 bases. The CDR3 totals 14 residues. The V gene lost 0 bases and the J gene lost 6 bases, with 12 bases spanning the gap. Germline CDR1 and CDR2: ENHRY and SYGVKD. The CDR3 DNA reads as TGTGCCATCAGTGAGTCCCGGGACGTGGCCGAGCAGTACTTC. It is translated as CAISESRDVAEQYF.

The V gene is TRBV7-6, the J gene TRBJ2-6; D may be TRBD1 (5 bases). V was shortened by 2 bases and J by 2 bases, with 7 bases between the two germline ends. The CDR3 loop spans 15 amino acids. Germline CDR1 reads SGHVS; CDR2 reads FNYEAQ. The CDR3 reads CASSLQGPGANVLTF. The CDR3 DNA is TGTGCCAGCAGCTTACAGGGCCCTGGGGCCAACGTCCTGACTTTC. Complete variable domain (other parts from reference TRBV7-6 and TRBJ2-6): GAGVSQSPRYKVTKRGQDVALRCDPISGHVSLYWYRQALGQGPEFLTYFNYEAQQDKSGLPNDRFSAERPEGSISTLTIQRTEQRDSAMYRCASSLQGPGANVLTFGAGSRLTVL.

This rearrangement joins TRBV6-5 to TRBJ2-7; 8 bases are shared with TRBD1. The V gene end was trimmed by 5 bases and the J gene end by 2 bases; junction bases not matched to a gene: 5. Germline CDR1 reads MNHEY; CDR2 reads SVGAGI. CDR3 size: 14 residues. The CDR3 here is CASSREQGAYEQYF. The CDR3 region has the DNA TGTGCCAGCAGTCGGGAACAGGGGGCCTACGAGCAGTACTTC.

The chain has TRBV7-2 and TRBJ2-5; D gene unclear. CDR3 length: 13 amino acids. Germline values: CDR1 SGHTA, CDR2 FQGNSA. The ends were cut back, 3 bases at V and 5 bases at J, with 10 bases in the middle. In DNA form, the CDR3 reads TGTGCCAGCAGCTTTCGTAATCTGGAGACCCAGTACTTC. Amino acids: CASSFRNLETQYF.

V usage is TRBV5-4 and J usage is TRBJ1-1; TRBD1 matches 7 bases. This CDR3 is 14 amino acids long. The V gene end was trimmed by 0 bases and the J gene end by 10 bases; junction bases not matched to a gene: 9. Germline values: CDR1 SGHNT, CDR2 YYREEE (reference sequence). CDR3: CASSLGADRAGAFF. Here the CDR3 DNA reads TGTGCCAGCAGCTTGGGGGCCGACAGGGCGGGAGCTTTCTTT.

The V and J genes are TRBV5-1 and TRBJ2-7; TRBD2 matches at 10 bases. The CDR3 contains 15 residues. Unmatched junction bases numbered 3, after V lost 2 bases and J lost 1 base. From germline, CDR1 is SGHRS and CDR2 YFSETQ. In DNA form, the CDR3 reads TGCGCCAGCAGCTTTCGGACTAGCGGATCCTACGAGCAGTACTTC. Translating it yields CASSFRTSGSYEQYF.

The V and J genes are TRBV6-4 and TRBJ2-3; 9 bases agree with TRBD2. Germline lookup yields CDR1 MRHNA and CDR2 SNTAGT. Trimming at V came to 1 base and at J to 1 base, leaving 3 bases not matched to a gene. This CDR3 comprises 16 residues. For the CDR3, the DNA is TGTGCCAGCAGTGACTACCCTAGCGGGGGCACAGATACGCAGTATTTT. This gives the protein CASSDYPSGGTDTQYF.

The chain links TRBV21-1 to TRBJ2-6; the D call of TRBD1 is as the table states it, not checked on the DNA. TRBV21-1 is a pseudogene. The CDR3 is 18 residues long. The CDR3 region has the DNA TGTGCCAGCAGCGTACCAGACAGGGGATTCTCTGGGGCCAACGTCCTGACTTTC. This codes for CASSVPDRGFSGANVLTF.

The chain joins TRBV7-6 to TRBJ2-2, with D tentatively TRBD2 (6 bases). Trimming took off 5 bases at V and 5 bases at J, with 12 bases between the two ends. The CDR3 has 14 amino acids. Germline CDR1 reads SGHVS; CDR2 reads FNYEAQ. The CDR3 DNA is TGTGCCAGCAGCAAGACTAGAGGGACCGGGGAGCTGTTTTTT. This sequence encodes CASSKTRGTGELFF.